What follows are 3 T cell receptor beta chains derived from one specimen sequenced in a study of vaccination effects on CD4 cells after COVID-19. These receptors' targets are unknown. Viral peptide pools were used in the ViraFEST assay to expand antigen-specific CD4+ T cells, and sequencing came afterward. Following culture for about ten days, CD4+ T cells were isolated. Either the BNT162b2 or mRNA-1273 vaccine was given to participants in two doses. The table came from immunoSEQ multiplex PCR; TCRdb's copy has only in-frame clones and leaves some out. The repertoire holds more than 60,000 clones, with 70% to 85% as singletons. Sample: CD4+ T cells from PBMCs cultured with HCoV-229E spike peptides, taken after COVID-19 vaccination. The receptors originated from a human donor who received a COVID-19 vaccine.

V and J are TRBV30 and TRBJ2-6; no definite D call. The CDR3 totals 12 residues. The V and J ends lost 5 bases and 1 base respectively, with 3 bases between them. CDR1 is GTSNPN, CDR2 SVGIG, per germline (reference sequence). In nucleotides, the CDR3 is TGTGCCTGGTTTTCTGGGGCCAACGTCCTGACTTTC. Translation: CAWFSGANVLTF.

The chain employs TRBV19 and TRBJ1-1; D remains ambiguous. The CDR3 is 13 residues long. The V end lost 1 base, the J end lost 7 bases, and 10 bases lay between the germline ends. Germline V gene data show CDR1 as LNHDA and CDR2 as SQIVND (reference sequence). CDR3 nucleotides: TGTGCCAGTAGTATAGGGGTACGGTATGAAGCTTTCTTT. It yields the protein CASSIGVRYEAFF.

This clone was seen only once. The chain recombines TRBV4-1 with TRBJ1-4, with a tentative D call TRBD1 (5 bases). This CDR3 region has 15 residues. Germline CDR1 and CDR2: MGHRA and YSYEKL. Trimming took off 5 bases at V and 3 bases at J, with 13 bases between the two ends. The CDR3 sequence: CASSVNRNSNEKLFF. For the CDR3, the DNA is TGCGCCAGCAGCGTCAACAGGAACTCTAATGAAAAACTGTTTTTT.